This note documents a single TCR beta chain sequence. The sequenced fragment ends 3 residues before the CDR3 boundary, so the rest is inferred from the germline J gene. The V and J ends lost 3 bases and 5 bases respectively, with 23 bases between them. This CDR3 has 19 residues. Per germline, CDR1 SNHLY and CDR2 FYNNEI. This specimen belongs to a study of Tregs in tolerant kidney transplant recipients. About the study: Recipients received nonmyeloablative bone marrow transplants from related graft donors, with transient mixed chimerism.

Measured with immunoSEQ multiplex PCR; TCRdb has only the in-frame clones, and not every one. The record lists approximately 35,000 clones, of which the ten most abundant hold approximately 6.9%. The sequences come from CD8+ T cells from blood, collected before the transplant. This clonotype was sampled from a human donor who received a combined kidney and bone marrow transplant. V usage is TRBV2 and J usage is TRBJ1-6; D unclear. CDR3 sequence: CASSDRVTLVEGHNSPLHF. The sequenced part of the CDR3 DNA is TGTGCCAGCAGTGATCGCGTGACCTTGGTGGAGGGCCATAATTCACCC.